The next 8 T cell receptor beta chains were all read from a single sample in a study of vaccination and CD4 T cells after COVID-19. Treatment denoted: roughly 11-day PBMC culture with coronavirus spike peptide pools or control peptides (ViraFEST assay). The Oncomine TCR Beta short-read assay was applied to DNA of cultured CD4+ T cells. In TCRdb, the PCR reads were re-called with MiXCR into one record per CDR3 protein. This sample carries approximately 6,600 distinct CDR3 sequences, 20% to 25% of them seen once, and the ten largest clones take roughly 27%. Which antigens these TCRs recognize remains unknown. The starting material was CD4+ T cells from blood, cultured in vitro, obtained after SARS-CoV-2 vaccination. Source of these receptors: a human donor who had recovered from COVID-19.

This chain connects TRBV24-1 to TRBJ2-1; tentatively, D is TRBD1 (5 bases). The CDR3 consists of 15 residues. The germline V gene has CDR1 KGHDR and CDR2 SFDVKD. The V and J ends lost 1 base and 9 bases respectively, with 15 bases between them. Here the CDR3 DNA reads TGTGCCACCAGTGATTTCCCGGCTAGACAGAGTGAGCAGTTCTTC. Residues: CATSDFPARQSEQFF.

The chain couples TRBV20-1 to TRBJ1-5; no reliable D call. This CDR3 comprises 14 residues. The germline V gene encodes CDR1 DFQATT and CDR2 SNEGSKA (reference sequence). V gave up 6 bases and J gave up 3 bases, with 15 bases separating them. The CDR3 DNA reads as TGCAGTGCGGTCGCTGTTGCTTACAATCAGCCCCAGCATTTT. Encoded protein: CSAVAVAYNQPQHF.

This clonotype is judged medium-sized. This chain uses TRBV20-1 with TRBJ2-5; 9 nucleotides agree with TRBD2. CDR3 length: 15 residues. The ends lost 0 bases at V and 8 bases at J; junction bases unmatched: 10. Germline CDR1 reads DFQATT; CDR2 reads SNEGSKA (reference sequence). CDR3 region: CSARETGGGAYTQYF. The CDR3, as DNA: TGCAGTGCTAGAGAAACGGGCGGGGGGGCCTATACCCAGTACTTC.

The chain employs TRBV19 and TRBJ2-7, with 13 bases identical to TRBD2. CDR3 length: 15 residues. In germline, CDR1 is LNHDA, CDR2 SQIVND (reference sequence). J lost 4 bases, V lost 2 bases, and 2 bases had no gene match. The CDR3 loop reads CASSITTSGRYEQYF. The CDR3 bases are TGTGCCAGTAGTATAACGACTAGCGGGAGGTACGAGCAGTACTTC. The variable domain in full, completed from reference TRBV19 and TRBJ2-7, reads DGGITQSPKYLFRKEGQNVTLSCEQNLNHDAMYWYRQDPGQGLRLIYYSQIVNDFQKGDIAEGYSVSREKKESFPLTVTSAQKNPTAFYLCASSITTSGRYEQYFGPGTRLTVT.

CDR3 DNA: TGCAGTAGGCCGGGACTAGCGGTCACCGGGGAGCTGTTTTTT. Translating gives CSRPGLAVTGELFF. The chain has TRBV20-1 and TRBJ2-2; 11 nucleotides line up with TRBD2. Germline V gene data show CDR1 as DFQATT and CDR2 as SNEGSKA (reference sequence). CDR3 length equals 14 residues. V lost 8 bases and J lost 4; bases outside the gene matches: 6.

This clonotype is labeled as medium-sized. CDR3 amino acids: CASSLRGNQPQHF. DNA of the CDR3: TGTGCCAGCAGCTTACGTGGCAATCAGCCCCAGCATTTT. The V gene is TRBV7-2, the J gene TRBJ1-5; D unclear. The CDR3 has 13 amino acids. With 2 bases removed from V and 2 bases from J, the gap between germline ends came to 4 bases. The germline gives CDR1 SGHTA, CDR2 FQGNSA.

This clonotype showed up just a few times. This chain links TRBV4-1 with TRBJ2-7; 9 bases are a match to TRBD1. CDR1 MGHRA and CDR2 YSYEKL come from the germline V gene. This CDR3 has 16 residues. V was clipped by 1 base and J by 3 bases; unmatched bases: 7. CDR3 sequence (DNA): TGCGCCAGCAGCCAAGTTGCCGGGACAGGGTACTACGAGCAGTACTTC. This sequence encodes CASSQVAGTGYYEQYF.

CDR3 residues: CASNLDRDAYEQYF. As DNA, the CDR3 is TGTGCCAGCAACTTGGACAGGGACGCCTACGAGCAGTACTTC. The chain carries TRBV28 and TRBJ2-7; TRBD1 matches 8 bases. Unmatched junction bases numbered 7, after V lost 7 bases and J lost 2 bases. CDR1 MDHEN and CDR2 SYDVKM come from the germline V gene. This CDR3 region has 14 residues.